The 27 T cell receptor beta chains presented below share a single source sample, sequenced in a study of blood T cell repertoires in COVID-19. Using immunoSEQ multiplex PCR, the repertoire was profiled, and TCRdb retains in-frame clones only, with some absent. The sample carries around 40,000 clones, 65% to 90% recorded once. Sequenced: peripheral blood. All receptors derive from a human donor in a cohort sampled during active COVID-19.

The gene calls are TRBV5-1 and TRBJ1-6; D is perhaps TRBD1 (5 bases). V lost 0 bases and J lost 5, with 21 bases in between. The CDR3 spans 19 residues. Germline V gene data show CDR1 as SGHRS and CDR2 as YFSETQ. Here the CDR3 reads CASSLEAGPLRGNNSPLHF. DNA for the CDR3: TGCGCCAGCAGCTTGGAAGCGGGACCGCTTCGGGGAAATAATTCACCCCTCCACTTT.

This clone was picked up a small number of times. This chain uses TRBV7-2 with TRBJ2-3, with TRBD2 identical over 7 bases. Germline trimming cut 1 base from V and 4 bases from J; bases unmatched to any gene: 5. Germline V gene data show CDR1 as SGHTA and CDR2 as FQGNSA. This CDR3 spans 15 amino acids. The CDR3 coding sequence is TGTGCCAGCAGCTTAGATACTAGCGTGGCAGATACGCAGTATTTT. As protein: CASSLDTSVADTQYF.

The chain has TRBV19 and TRBJ1-5, with 7 bases lining up with TRBD1. The V gene's germline CDR1 is LNHDA and CDR2 SQIVND (reference sequence). This CDR3 spans 15 amino acids. The V and J ends lost 6 bases and 0 bases, in that order; junction bases with no gene match: 5. The CDR3 DNA reads as TGTGCCAGTAGGAAGGGACAGTATAGCAATCAGCCCCAGCATTTT. It yields the protein CASRKGQYSNQPQHF.

The V call is TRBV19, the J call TRBJ1-5; D remains ambiguous. Germline V CDR1 and CDR2: LNHDA, SQIVND (reference sequence). This CDR3 region has 14 residues. V gave up 1 base and J gave up 7 bases, with 11 bases separating them. CDR3 amino acids: CASSIGSAGQPQHF. The CDR3, as DNA: TGTGCCAGTAGTATAGGAAGTGCGGGACAGCCCCAGCATTTT. Full variable domain (missing parts from reference TRBV19 and TRBJ1-5): DGGITQSPKYLFRKEGQNVTLSCEQNLNHDAMYWYRQDPGQGLRLIYYSQIVNDFQKGDIAEGYSVSREKKESFPLTVTSAQKNPTAFYLCASSIGSAGQPQHFGDGTRLSIL.

The J gene is TRBJ2-7, the V gene TRBV12-2; TRBD1 is the table's D call and was not checked against the DNA. TRBV12-2 is assigned pseudogene status. The CDR3 loop spans 14 amino acids. This CDR3 reads CASRHRDRAEEQYF. The CDR3 bases are TGTGCAAGTCGTCACCGGGACAGGGCGGAGGAGCAGTACTTC.

The rearrangement joins TRBV3-1 (or the pseudogene TRBV3-2) to TRBJ2-2, with 10 nucleotides matching TRBD1. J lost 2 bases, V lost 8 bases, and 5 bases had no gene match. This CDR3 spans 15 amino acids. Per the germline V gene, CDR1 is LGHDT and CDR2 is YNNKEL (reference sequence). CDR3 in amino acids: CASAGTGVNTGELFF. DNA for the CDR3: TGTGCCAGCGCGGGGACAGGGGTCAACACCGGGGAGCTGTTTTTT.

This clone was recorded a few times. V and J are TRBV6-2 or TRBV6-3 and TRBJ2-1, with D possibly TRBD1 on 5 matching bases. CDR3 length equals 16 residues. The V end was cut by 0 bases, the J end by 6 bases, with 15 bases between. Germline V gives CDR1 MNHEY, CDR2 SVGEGT. CDR3 in amino acids: CASSYSPKTGVNEQFF. DNA of the CDR3: TGTGCCAGCAGTTACTCCCCGAAAACAGGCGTCAATGAGCAGTTCTTC.

The rearrangement uses TRBV4-2 and TRBJ2-7, with D possibly TRBD2 on 6 matching bases. Looked up from germline, CDR1 is LGHNA and CDR2 is YNFKEQ. The V end was cut by 1 base, the J end by 3 bases, with 13 bases between. This CDR3 is 15 amino acids long. CDR3: CASSQAGDGVYEQYF. The CDR3 DNA sequence: TGTGCCAGCAGCCAAGCGGGGGACGGCGTCTACGAGCAGTACTTC.

The chain combines TRBV25-1 with TRBJ2-1; TRBD2 agrees at 10 bases. The CDR3 contains 15 residues. Germline V lookup: CDR1 MGHDK, CDR2 SYGVNS. Losses at the gene ends were 4 bases for V and 3 bases for J; bases not matched to a gene: 3. The CDR3 spells CASSGVAGGYNEQFF. For the CDR3, the DNA is TGTGCCAGCAGTGGAGTAGCGGGGGGCTACAATGAGCAGTTCTTC.

The J gene is TRBJ1-5, the V gene TRBV6-5; D is possibly TRBD1 (6 bases). V was shortened by 8 bases and J by 7 bases, with 15 bases between the two germline ends. Germline V gene data show CDR1 as MNHEY and CDR2 as SVGAGI. This CDR3 has 13 residues. This CDR3 reads CASAAQGGQPQHF. The CDR3 region has the DNA TGTGCCAGCGCGGCACAGGGTGGACAGCCCCAGCATTTT.

A word on this clone: Germline is not matched at one junction end, which may reflect a read error. The chain recombines TRBV11-2 with TRBJ1-2, with TRBD1 identical over 9 bases. CDR1 is SGHAT and CDR2 is FQNNGV in the germline V gene. CDR3 length equals 17 residues. CDR3 in DNA: TGTGCCAGCAGCCCCCGGGACAGGGCCCGACCTAATTATGGCTACACCTTC. It translates to CASSPRDRARPNYGYTF.

V is TRBV5-1 and J is TRBJ2-2, with a tentative D call TRBD1 (5 bases). Trimming left V 1 base short and J 1 base short, with 5 bases between. Per germline, CDR1 SGHRS and CDR2 YFSETQ. The CDR3 runs to 14 residues. CDR3 in DNA: TGCGCCAGCAGCTTGACAGGGAACACCGGGGAGCTGTTTTTT. Protein: CASSLTGNTGELFF.

The chain combines TRBV19 with TRBJ1-5, with D perhaps TRBD1 (5 bases). CDR1 is LNHDA, CDR2 SQIVND, per germline (reference sequence). CDR3 length: 14 residues. Trimming took off 6 bases at V and 3 bases at J, with 12 bases between the two ends. Written as DNA, the CDR3 is TGTGCCAGTAGCCCTGGGGCGGCCAATCAGCCCCAGCATTTT. Translation: CASSPGAANQPQHF.

Written as DNA, the CDR3 is TGCGCCAGCAGCCTGACCCCGGGACAGGGGGACTATGGCTACACCTTC. It is translated as CASSLTPGQGDYGYTF. V and J are TRBV5-1 and TRBJ1-2; 11 bases agree with TRBD1. With 4 bases clipped from V and 3 bases from J, the junction kept 8 bases outside the gene matches. Germline CDR1 and CDR2: SGHRS and YFSETQ. This CDR3 contains 16 residues.

J is TRBJ2-3 and V is TRBV3-1 (or the pseudogene TRBV3-2); D is perhaps TRBD2 (6 bases). The germline V gene has CDR1 LGHDT and CDR2 YNNKEL (reference sequence). The CDR3 extends over 16 amino acids. Between the trimmed V and J ends, which lost 4 bases and 0 bases, there was a span of 14 bases. The CDR3 here is CASSLGTLLSTDTQYF. CDR3 nucleotide sequence: TGTGCCAGCAGCCTTGGGACTCTTCTTAGCACAGATACGCAGTATTTT.

V usage is TRBV4-2 and J usage is TRBJ2-1, with 10 nucleotides matching TRBD2. Losses at the gene ends were 0 bases for V and 4 bases for J; bases not matched to a gene: 12. The CDR3 totals 19 residues. Germline CDR1 LGHNA, CDR2 YNFKEQ. The CDR3 region has the DNA TGTGCCAGCAGCCAAGATCCGTCCAGCGGGAGGGGGGTTTACAATGAGCAGTTCTTC. Amino acids: CASSQDPSSGRGVYNEQFF.

This clone was seen just once. The V gene is TRBV7-8, the J gene TRBJ1-1; maybe TRBD1 (6 bases). Germline CDR1 SGHVS, CDR2 FQNEAQ. The CDR3 loop spans 15 amino acids. The V gene lost 1 base and the J gene lost 6 bases, with 15 bases spanning the gap. CDR3: CASSLDRGLAPEAFF. In DNA form, the CDR3 reads TGTGCCAGCAGCTTAGATAGGGGGTTAGCTCCTGAAGCTTTCTTT.

The CDR3 loop reads CASSLVLSGGSGNTIYF. Here the CDR3 DNA reads TGTGCCAGCAGCTTAGTCCTCTCAGGGGGCTCTGGAAACACCATATATTTT. The chain employs TRBV7-6 and TRBJ1-3; TRBD1 matches at 7 bases. With 1 base clipped from V and 0 bases from J, the junction kept 6 bases outside the gene matches. CDR1 SGHVS and CDR2 FNYEAQ come from the germline V gene. The CDR3 loop spans 17 amino acids.

The chain carries TRBV5-1 and TRBJ1-4, with D perhaps TRBD1 (6 bases). Trimming removed 1 base from V and 4 bases from J, with 8 bases in between. From germline, CDR1 is SGHRS and CDR2 YFSETQ. The length of the CDR3 is 14 residues. DNA of the CDR3: TGCGCCAGCAGCTTGCGGGACATTAATGAAAAACTGTTTTTT. It specifies CASSLRDINEKLFF.

The chain is built from TRBV6-1 and TRBJ1-2; perhaps TRBD1 as D (5 bases). With 4 bases removed from V and 1 base from J, the gap between germline ends came to 16 bases. Germline CDR1 reads MNHNS; CDR2 reads SASEGT. The CDR3 is made up of 16 amino acids. In nucleotides, the CDR3 is TGTGCCAGCAGTGTAGACAGTACGCGATTTAACTATGGCTACACCTTC. As protein: CASSVDSTRFNYGYTF.

The V gene is TRBV6-5, the J gene TRBJ1-2, with 7 bases lining up with TRBD1. The CDR3 is 15 amino acids. Trimming at V came to 0 bases and at J to 6 bases, leaving 7 bases not matched to a gene. Germline V gene sequence: CDR1 MNHEY, CDR2 SVGAGI. CDR3 in amino acids: CASSYSVGGADGYTF. The CDR3 DNA sequence: TGTGCCAGCAGTTACTCGGTAGGGGGCGCGGATGGCTACACCTTC.

This clone has ten or more counts. J is TRBJ2-1 and V is TRBV7-9; D not resolved. V was shortened by 3 bases and J by 5 bases, with 14 bases between the two germline ends. This CDR3 is 15 amino acids long. Germline CDR1 and CDR2: SEHNR and FQNEAQ (reference sequence). CDR3 loop: CASSFGWSPDNEQFF. CDR3 bases: TGTGCCAGCAGCTTTGGTTGGAGCCCTGACAATGAGCAGTTCTTC.

The chain links TRBV30 to TRBJ1-3, with TRBD1 as a possible D gene (6 bases). V was clipped by 3 bases and J by 0 bases, with 9 bases between them. Germline V gene lookup returns CDR1 GTSNPN and CDR2 SVGIG (reference sequence). This CDR3 has 14 amino acids. In DNA form, the CDR3 reads TGTGCCTGGAGCGGACAGAGCTCTGGAAACACCATATATTTT. It specifies CAWSGQSSGNTIYF. The variable domain in full, with the rest retrieved from reference TRBV30 and TRBJ1-3, is SQTIHQWPATLVQPVGSPLSLECTVEGTSNPNLYWYRQAAGRGLQLLFYSVGIGQISSEVPQNLSASRPQDRQFILSSKKLLLSDSGFYLCAWSGQSSGNTIYFGEGSWLTVV.

The chain employs TRBV21-1 and TRBJ2-7; the DNA was not compared with TRBD1, the D call given in the table. TRBV21-1 is shown as a pseudogene. The CDR3 runs to 14 residues. The CDR3 bases are TGTGCCAGCACCATTCGACAGGGTTCCTACGAGCAGTACTTC. Translated, it gives CASTIRQGSYEQYF.

The chain recombines TRBV5-4 with TRBJ2-4, with TRBD1 as a possible D gene (6 bases). The V end was cut by 3 bases, the J end by 3 bases, with 10 bases between. The germline V gene encodes CDR1 SGHNT and CDR2 YYREEE (reference sequence). The CDR3 contains 14 residues. CDR3 nucleotides: TGTGCCAGCAGCTCGAAGGGGGTCAAAAACATTCAGTACTTC. Translating gives CASSSKGVKNIQYF.

The gene calls are TRBV5-6 and TRBJ2-7, with D possibly matching TRBD2 (5 bases). V dropped 4 bases and J dropped 3 bases, with 11 bases sitting between them. The CDR3 length is 13 residues. In germline, CDR1 is SGHDT, CDR2 YYEEEE. The CDR3 DNA reads as TGTGCCAGCAGCCTTGGACGGGACTACGAGCAGTACTTC. It translates to CASSLGRDYEQYF.

J is TRBJ1-3 and V is TRBV19, with D possibly matching TRBD1 (6 bases). The CDR3 spans 17 residues. CDR1 is LNHDA and CDR2 is SQIVND in the germline V gene (reference sequence). V lost 4 bases and J 0 bases, leaving 16 bases between the germline ends. The CDR3 here is CASSTGTFGFSGNTIYF. The DNA of the CDR3 is TGTGCCAGTAGTACCGGGACATTTGGTTTCTCTGGAAACACCATATATTTT.